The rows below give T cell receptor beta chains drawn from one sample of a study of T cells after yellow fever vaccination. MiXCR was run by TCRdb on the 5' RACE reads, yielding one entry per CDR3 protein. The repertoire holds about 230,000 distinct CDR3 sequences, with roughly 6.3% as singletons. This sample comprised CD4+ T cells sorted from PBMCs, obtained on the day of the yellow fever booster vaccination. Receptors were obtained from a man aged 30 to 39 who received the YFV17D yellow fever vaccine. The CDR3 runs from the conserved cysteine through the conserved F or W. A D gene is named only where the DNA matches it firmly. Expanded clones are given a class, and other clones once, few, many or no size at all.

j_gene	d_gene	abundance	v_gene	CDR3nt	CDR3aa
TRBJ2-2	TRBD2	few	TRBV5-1	TGCGCCAGCAGCTCCCTAGCGGGGTTGAACACCGGGGAGCTGTTTTTT	CASSSLAGLNTGELFF
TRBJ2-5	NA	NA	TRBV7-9	TGTGCCAGCAGATACGCAGGGGCAGAGACCCAGTACTTC	CASRYAGAETQYF
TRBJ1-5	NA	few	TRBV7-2	TGTGCCAGCAGCTCATTACAGGGTGGGCCCCAGCATTTT	CASSSLQGGPQHF
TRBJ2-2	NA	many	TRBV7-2	TGTGCCAGCAACCCTGTAAGGAACACCGGGGAGCTGTTTTTT	CASNPVRNTGELFF
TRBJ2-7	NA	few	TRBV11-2	TGTGCCAGCAGCTCAGAATTTGGGCGAATCAGCTCCTACGAGCAGTACTTC	CASSSEFGRISSYEQYF
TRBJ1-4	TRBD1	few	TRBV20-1	TGCAGTGCCCTAAGGGGACAGTCTAATGAAAAACTGTTTTTT	CSALRGQSNEKLFF
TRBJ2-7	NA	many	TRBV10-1	TGCGCCACCTCATTGGGGTACGAGCAGTACTTC	CATSLGYEQYF
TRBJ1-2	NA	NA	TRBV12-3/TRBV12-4	TGTGCCAGCAGAAAACAGGTGGAAGGCTACACCTTC	CASRKQVEGYTF
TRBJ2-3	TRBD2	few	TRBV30	TGTGCCTGGACTAGCGGGGCAGATACGCAGTATTTT	CAWTSGADTQYF
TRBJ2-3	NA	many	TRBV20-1	TGCAGTGCTAAAGGCGAGCCCTCGGGTAGGACAGATACGCAGTATTTT	CSAKGEPSGRTDTQYF
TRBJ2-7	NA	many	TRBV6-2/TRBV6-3	TGTGCCAGCAGTTCCAGCGTTTCAGTGGGGGAGCAGTACTTC	CASSSSVSVGEQYF
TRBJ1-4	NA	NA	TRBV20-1	TGCAGTGCTGGAGACAGGTTAAGGGAAAAACTGTTTTTT	CSAGDRLREKLFF
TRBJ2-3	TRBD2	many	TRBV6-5	TGTGCCAGCAGTTCCCCCCGGGCTAGCGGATACACAGATACGCAGTATTTT	CASSSPRASGYTDTQYF
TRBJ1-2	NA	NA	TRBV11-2	TGTGCCAGCAGCCCCCTCGAATACGTCACCTATGGCTACACCTTC	CASSPLEYVTYGYTF
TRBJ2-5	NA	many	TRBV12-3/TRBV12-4	TGTGCCAGCAGTGCCAGTGGTCCGGAGACCCAGTACTTC	CASSASGPETQYF
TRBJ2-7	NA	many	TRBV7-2	TGTGCCAGCAGTTGGGGTTGGCGGGGAGATTACGAGCAGTACTTC	CASSWGWRGDYEQYF
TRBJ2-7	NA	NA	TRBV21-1	TGTGCCAGCGGCCCGGGGCATAGCTCCTACGAGCAGTACTTC	CASGPGHSSYEQYF
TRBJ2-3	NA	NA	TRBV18	TGTGCCAGCTCACCACAGGGGCCGGCAGATACGCAGTATTTT	CASSPQGPADTQYF
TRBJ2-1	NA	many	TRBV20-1	TGCAGTGCTAGAGATGGAGGGAGCCCCTACAATGAGCAGTTCTTC	CSARDGGSPYNEQFF
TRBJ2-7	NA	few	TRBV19	TGTGCCAGTAGTTTCGCCAGGAGCTACGAGCAGTACTTC	CASSFARSYEQYF
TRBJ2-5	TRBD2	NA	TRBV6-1	TGTGCCAGCAGCCCCACCGGGACTAGCGGAACAGAGACCCAGTACTTC	CASSPTGTSGTETQYF
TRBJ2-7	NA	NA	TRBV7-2	TGTGCCAGCAGCTTAGGGGGTCCTACCTCACCTAACTACGAGCTGTACTTC	CASSLGGPTSPNYELYF
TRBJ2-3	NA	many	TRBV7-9	TGTGCCAGCAGCAAGCAGTATTTT	CASSKQYF
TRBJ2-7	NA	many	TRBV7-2	TGTGCCAGCAGCAAAGACAGTCTGGAGCAGTACTTC	CASSKDSLEQYF
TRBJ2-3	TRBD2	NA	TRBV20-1	TGCTGTGCTAGACCCCGTCTAGCGGGAGGGACAGATACGCAGTATTTT	CCARPRLAGGTDTQYF
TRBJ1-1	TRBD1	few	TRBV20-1	TGCAGTGCTCCCCGAGGCGCAGGGGGCGGCACTGAAGCTTTCTTT	CSAPRGAGGGTEAFF
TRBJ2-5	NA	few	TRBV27	TGTGCCAGCAACGAATCCCCAGGGTCAGAGACCCAGTACTTC	CASNESPGSETQYF
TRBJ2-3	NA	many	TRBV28	TGTGCCGCCACGACGGGCGGGATTCGGGATACGCAGTATTTT	CAATTGGIRDTQYF
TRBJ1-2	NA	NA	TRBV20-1	TGCAGTGCCTGGGACAACTACTATGGCTACACCTTC	CSAWDNYYGYTF
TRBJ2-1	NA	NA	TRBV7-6	TGTGCCAGCAGCTTAGGGCCGGTCAATGAGCAGTTCTTC	CASSLGPVNEQFF
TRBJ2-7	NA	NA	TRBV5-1	TGCGCCAGCAGCCGCGGGACCGGTGGCTGGTACGAGCAGTACTTC	CASSRGTGGWYEQYF